Listed here are 11 T cell receptor beta chains from one sample, sequenced in a study of OX40 agonist ivuxolimab in advanced cancers. This table comes from immunoSEQ multiplex PCR, and its TCRdb copy is limited to in-frame clones, with some not included. The sample has approximately 87,000 clones; approximately 89% are singletons. The sequenced sample was CD4+ or CD8+ T cells sorted from blood, obtained in a trial of the OX40 agonist ivuxolimab. These receptors were collected from an adult with an advanced solid tumor such as melanoma, head and neck, liver or kidney cancer.

The chain links TRBV23-1 to TRBJ1-5; possibly TRBD1 for D (6 bases). TRBV23-1 is designated an ORF whose function remains uncertain. The CDR3 consists of 16 residues. Trimming removed 6 bases at V and 3 bases at J, with 18 bases between. The CDR3 loop reads CASSLSNRDLNQPQHF. The CDR3 DNA reads TGCGCCAGCAGCCTATCCAACAGGGACCTCAATCAGCCCCAGCATTTT.

The chain combines TRBV4-1 with TRBJ2-5; D is perhaps TRBD1 or TRBD2 (6 bases each). This CDR3 spans 14 amino acids. V was cut by 5 bases and J by 2 bases, with 12 bases left in between. Germline V gene sequence: CDR1 MGHRA, CDR2 YSYEKL. CDR3 residues: CASSFRGPQETQYF. For the CDR3, the DNA is TGCGCCAGCAGCTTCCGGGGGCCTCAAGAGACCCAGTACTTC.

The chain combines TRBV19 with TRBJ2-2; 8 positions agree with TRBD2. This CDR3 contains 12 residues. CDR1 and CDR2 (germline): LNHDA, SQIVND (reference sequence). V lost 7 bases to trimming and J lost 7 bases; unmatched junction nucleotides: 2. The CDR3 spells CASTREGGELFF. The CDR3 nucleotides read TGTGCCAGTACCCGGGAGGGCGGGGAGCTGTTTTTT.

The chain links TRBV5-1 to TRBJ1-5; D gene ambiguous. The CDR3 totals 15 residues. Germline V gives CDR1 SGHRS, CDR2 YFSETQ. V gave up 2 bases and J gave up 5 bases, with 14 bases separating them. In nucleotides, the CDR3 is TGCGCCAGCAGCTTCTGGAGCGATAGGGATCAGCCCCAGCATTTT. Protein: CASSFWSDRDQPQHF.

The chain couples TRBV21-1 to TRBJ1-2; TRBD1 is the table's D call, not checked against the DNA. TRBV21-1 is a listed pseudogene. This CDR3 region has 15 residues. Here the CDR3 DNA reads TGTGCCAGCAGCCGACGGGACAGCCCTAACTATGGCTACACCTTC. Protein product: CASSRRDSPNYGYTF.

This clone appeared a single time. The chain recombines TRBV28 with TRBJ2-7; D remains ambiguous. Looked up from germline, CDR1 is MDHEN and CDR2 is SYDVKM. V was clipped by 8 bases and J by 4 bases, with 15 bases between them. There are 13 residues in the CDR3. The chain's CDR3 is CASGETPGYEQYF. The CDR3 DNA is TGTGCCAGCGGGGAAACTCCCGGGTACGAGCAGTACTTC.

V usage is TRBV5-4 and J usage is TRBJ2-7; tentatively, D is TRBD1 (6 bases). Per the germline V gene, CDR1 is SGHNT and CDR2 is YYREEE (reference sequence). The V end lost 6 bases, the J end lost 2 bases, and 15 bases lay between the germline ends. This CDR3 is built from 14 residues. CDR3 nucleotides: TGTGCCAGCACCTCAGGGGCCCTGCCCTACGAGCAGTACTTC. Translated, it gives CASTSGALPYEQYF.

The gene calls are TRBV4-1 and TRBJ2-3; D gene uncertain. The germline CDR1 and CDR2 sequences are MGHRA and YSYEKL. The CDR3 runs to 15 residues. Between the trimmed V and J ends, which lost 1 base and 4 bases, there was a span of 12 bases. The CDR3 coding sequence is TGCGCCAGCAGCCAAGTGTTGAGTCGCGCAGATACGCAGTATTTT. It yields the protein CASSQVLSRADTQYF.

The chain carries TRBV28 and TRBJ1-4; the match to TRBD1 covers 9 bases. V dropped 3 bases and J dropped 8; count of bases not matched to a gene: 19. The germline V gene has CDR1 MDHEN and CDR2 SYDVKM. This CDR3 contains 19 residues. CDR3 sequence reads: CASSFQPGTGWWRTEKLFF. The CDR3 region has the DNA TGTGCCAGCAGTTTCCAACCCGGGACAGGGTGGTGGCGGACCGAAAAACTGTTTTTT.

This chain links TRBV28 with TRBJ1-2, with D hard to call. CDR1 and CDR2 (germline): MDHEN, SYDVKM. This CDR3 comprises 13 residues. V dropped 4 bases and J dropped 4 bases, with 10 bases sitting between them. Written as DNA, the CDR3 is TGTGCCAGCAGTTCATATTCTGGCTATGGCTACACCTTC. Translation: CASSSYSGYGYTF.

The J gene is TRBJ2-5, the V gene TRBV7-8; the match to TRBD2 covers 8 bases. V dropped 1 base and J dropped 3; count of bases not matched to a gene: 4. Germline-derived CDR1 and CDR2 are SGHVS and FQNEAQ. This CDR3 spans 15 amino acids. The CDR3 sequence is CASSLGGTRKETQYF. The CDR3 nucleotides read TGTGCCAGCAGCTTAGGAGGGACTAGAAAAGAGACCCAGTACTTC.